This is a list of T cell receptor beta chains from one sample in a study of beta chain features in type 1 diabetes. Here immunoSEQ multiplex PCR was the method, and the copy in TCRdb shows in-frame clones only, minus some. The sample yields 900,000 or so clones, about a sixth seen once. Source material: naive CD4+ T cells from blood. Receptors originate from a woman under 30 in good health. CDR3s include the opening cysteine and the closing phenylalanine or tryptophan. Fields, in order: CDR3 protein, J gene, V gene.

CSRQAGETQYF | TRBJ2-5 | TRBV20-1
CASSTPEGLTGELFF | TRBJ2-2 | TRBV11-2
CASSPGLAGRNIQYF | TRBJ2-4 | TRBV7-3
CASSHQGRRLRYNEQFF | TRBJ2-1 | TRBV14
CASSSRTSGRNEQFF | TRBJ2-1 | TRBV6-5
CASSVAGSYNEQFF | TRBJ2-1 | TRBV9
CASSVQGAPNGYTF | TRBJ1-2 | TRBV7-9
CASSFRRGPYEQYF | TRBJ2-7 | TRBV7-9
CASSLVASGSVYEQFF | TRBJ2-1 | TRBV7-2
CASRHGTSASNEQFF | TRBJ2-1 | TRBV27
CASSFKSGETQYF | TRBJ2-5 | TRBV6-5
CASSAGHTDTQYF | TRBJ2-3 | TRBV7-2
CASSLIETGELFF | TRBJ2-2 | TRBV11-1
CASSPGTLKYEQYF | TRBJ2-7 | TRBV18
CASSLGGTTETQYF | TRBJ2-5 | TRBV7-8
CASSTQGSGANVLTF | TRBJ2-6 | TRBV9
CASSGTWTRTYEQYF | TRBJ2-7 | TRBV28
CAISNGGFYEQYF | TRBJ2-7 | TRBV10-3
CASRPDVSEAFF | TRBJ1-1 | TRBV28
CASSVILREPAWYNEQFF | TRBJ2-1 | TRBV9
CASSVVPLTGTGELFF | TRBJ2-2 | TRBV9
CASSRGGELFF | TRBJ2-2 | TRBV7-6
CASRNASLIRTWNTEAFF | TRBJ1-1 | TRBV7-9
CASSFGVRGEKLFF | TRBJ1-4 | TRBV7-2
CASSPRRTGSYEQYF | TRBJ2-7 | TRBV18
CASSLGLNTQYF | TRBJ2-3 | TRBV11-2
CASSMDRGNQPQHF | TRBJ1-5 | TRBV7-2
CAISQIRSYEQYF | TRBJ2-7 | TRBV10-3
CASTAGVAYEQYF | TRBJ2-7 | TRBV7-2
CASSPSGTQYF | TRBJ2-5 | TRBV6-5
CASGTGPLSYGYTF | TRBJ1-2 | TRBV19
CASSQRETYEQYF | TRBJ2-7 | TRBV6-5
CSAARDEQFF | TRBJ2-1 | TRBV20-1
CASGTRLSRNIF | TRBJ1-1 | TRBV28
CASSLFGEHYEQYF | TRBJ2-7 | TRBV28
CASRLQGDGGYTF | TRBJ1-2 | TRBV2
CASSWTSQETQYF | TRBJ2-5 | TRBV7-9
CASRSGSGEQYF | TRBJ2-7 | TRBV28
CATGTGASYEQYF | TRBJ2-7 | TRBV28
CASSPGTAYEQYF | TRBJ2-7 | TRBV2
CASSLSGGATGAFF | TRBJ1-1 | TRBV28
CASSLATLDTQYF | TRBJ2-3 | TRBV7-8
CATDRAGGNTIYF | TRBJ1-3 | TRBV6-4
CASSLQQGYTEAFF | TRBJ1-1 | TRBV11-2
CASSFTSGIRTGELFF | TRBJ2-2 | TRBV27
CATSQETGLTDTQYF | TRBJ2-3 | TRBV15
CASSFHPSGTESSYEQYF | TRBJ2-7 | TRBV27
CASSLGDRDAGANVLTF | TRBJ2-6 | TRBV5-6
CASRKQASGSNEQFF | TRBJ2-1 | TRBV6-1
CASSHGDRVNEQYF | TRBJ2-7 | TRBV7-9
CAISEGQGAYEQYF | TRBJ2-7 | TRBV10-3
CASSWDSPYEQYF | TRBJ2-7 | TRBV6-6
CAISGGPSLYEQYF | TRBJ2-7 | TRBV10-3
CASSLARASEQYF | TRBJ2-7 | TRBV7-3
CASRRQGLSYEQYF | TRBJ2-7 | TRBV28